Following are 30 T cell receptor beta chains from one sample sequenced in a study of blood T cell repertoires in COVID-19. Some clones are missing from TCRdb's copy, which holds only in-frame ones; the method was immunoSEQ multiplex PCR. Of fewer than 350,000 clones listed, 86% were seen once; the top ten hold approximately 12%. Sequenced sample: peripheral blood. The receptors come from a woman aged 30 to 39 with COVID-19, enrolled during active disease.

The chain recombines TRBV15 with TRBJ2-1, with D perhaps TRBD2 (5 bases). The V and J ends lost 3 bases and 15 bases respectively, with 15 bases between them. Germline CDR1 reads LNHNV; CDR2 reads YYDKDF (reference sequence). This CDR3 is built from 12 residues. CDR3 nucleotide sequence: TGTGCCACCAGCAGGCCCGGGAAGGTTCCGTTCTTC. It is translated as CATSRPGKVPFF. Filled out from reference TRBV15 and TRBJ2-1, the complete variable domain reads DAMVIQNPRYQVTQFGKPVTLSCSQTLNHNVMYWYQQKSSQAPKLLFHYYDKDFNNEADTPDNFQSRRPNTSFCFLDIRSPGLGDTAMYLCATSRPGKVPFFGPGTRLTVL.

The rearrangement links TRBV27 to TRBJ1-2, with no clear D. The V end lost 3 bases, the J end lost 2 bases, and 7 bases lay between the germline ends. The V gene's germline CDR1 is MNHEY and CDR2 SMNVEV (reference sequence). The CDR3 loop spans 13 amino acids. CDR3 region: CASSFNGNYGYTF. DNA for the CDR3: TGTGCCAGCAGTTTTAACGGGAACTATGGCTACACCTTC.

V is TRBV18 and J is TRBJ2-6, with D perhaps TRBD2 (5 bases). V lost 5 bases and J 0 bases, leaving 11 bases between the germline ends. The CDR3 has 16 residues. The germline V gene has CDR1 KGHSH and CDR2 LQKENI. The CDR3 DNA reads as TGTGCCAGCTCAGCGAACCGGGGCTCTGGGGCCAACGTCCTGACTTTC. It is translated as CASSANRGSGANVLTF.

The chain combines TRBV5-1 with TRBJ2-5, with D tentatively TRBD2 (5 bases). Germline loops: CDR1 SGHRS, CDR2 YFSETQ. Trimming removed 4 bases from V and 3 bases from J, with 13 bases in between. CDR3 size: 14 residues. CDR3 amino acids: CASSPVAGKETQYF. In DNA form, the CDR3 reads TGCGCCAGCAGCCCGGTGGCGGGCAAAGAGACCCAGTACTTC. Complete variable domain (other parts from reference TRBV5-1 and TRBJ2-5): KAGVTQTPRYLIKTRGQQVTLSCSPISGHRSVSWYQQTPGQGLQFLFEYFSETQRNKGNFPGRFSGRQFSNSRSEMNVSTLELGDSALYLCASSPVAGKETQYFGPGTRLLVL.

The rearrangement links TRBV19 to TRBJ2-1, with 12 bases fitting TRBD2. CDR3 size: 16 residues. Germline values: CDR1 LNHDA, CDR2 SQIVND (reference sequence). The trim removed 5 bases at V and 4 bases at J, leaving 6 bases unmatched. The CDR3 DNA follows: TGTGCCAGTAGTTCTAGCGGGGGGGCCGCATACAATGAGCAGTTCTTC. The encoded protein is CASSSSGGAAYNEQFF.

This clone was seen only a few times. This chain uses TRBV5-1 with TRBJ1-2, with D perhaps matching TRBD1 (6 bases). Germline CDR1 SGHRS, CDR2 YFSETQ. There are 13 residues in the CDR3. Trimming removed 4 bases at V and 5 bases at J, with 12 bases between. As DNA, the CDR3 is TGCGCCAGCAGCGAGGACAGCTCGTATGGCTACACCTTC. Encoded protein: CASSEDSSYGYTF.

V usage is TRBV18 and J usage is TRBJ2-7, with no clear D. Trimming cost V 5 bases and J 0 bases, with 5 bases left between them. This CDR3 has 12 amino acids. Germline assignment: CDR1 KGHSH and CDR2 LQKENI. This CDR3 reads CASSTSSYEQYF. CDR3 in DNA: TGTGCCAGCTCAACGAGCTCCTACGAGCAGTACTTC.

The chain recombines TRBV5-1 with TRBJ1-6, with D hard to call. V lost 4 bases and J lost 1, with 9 bases in between. The germline V gene encodes CDR1 SGHRS and CDR2 YFSETQ. CDR3 length equals 15 residues. CDR3 in DNA: TGCGCCAGCAGCCCCACTGAGTCCTATAATTCACCCCTCCACTTT. Amino acid sequence: CASSPTESYNSPLHF.

The chain is built from TRBV18 and TRBJ2-2, with D maybe TRBD1 (5 bases). CDR3 length: 17 amino acids. The germline gives CDR1 KGHSH, CDR2 LQKENI. Trimming removed 9 bases from V and 4 bases from J, with 24 bases in between. CDR3 sequence (DNA): TGTGCCAGTCATAAGACAGTTGACGGCCAATTCACCGGGGAGCTGTTTTTT. Translating it yields CASHKTVDGQFTGELFF.

The CDR3 nucleotides are TGTGCCAGCAGACCGACAGGGGACCCCTACGAGCAGTACTTC. Amino acids: CASRPTGDPYEQYF. The genes are TRBV6-6 and TRBJ2-7; 8 nucleotides align to TRBD1. This CDR3 contains 14 residues. V shed 6 bases, J shed 2 bases, and the junction held 6 bases outside the gene matches. Germline CDR1 reads MNHNY; CDR2 reads SVGAGI (reference sequence).

The V call is TRBV11-3, the J call TRBJ2-2, with a tentative D call TRBD2 (5 bases). The CDR3 loop spans 17 amino acids. Germline V lookup: CDR1 SGHNT, CDR2 YENEEA. Trimming shortened V by 1 base and J by 6 bases, and 18 bases separated the two germline ends. CDR3 region: CASSLGNLANGAGELFF. In nucleotides, the CDR3 is TGTGCCAGCAGCTTAGGAAATCTGGCGAACGGGGCCGGGGAGCTGTTTTTT.

The V call is TRBV4-1, the J call TRBJ1-2; maybe TRBD1 (6 bases). The length of the CDR3 is 18 residues. The germline V gene has CDR1 MGHRA and CDR2 YSYEKL. The V gene lost 1 base and the J gene lost 4 bases, with 22 bases spanning the gap. For the CDR3, the DNA is TGCGCCAGCAGCCAAGGCGGCGGGGGCGGCTACAATATCTATGGCTACACCTTC. This translates into CASSQGGGGGYNIYGYTF.

V and J are TRBV4-2 and TRBJ2-2, with 10 bases identical to TRBD2. V was clipped by 7 bases and J by 1 base; unmatched bases: 15. CDR3 size: 19 residues. Per the germline V gene, CDR1 is LGHNA and CDR2 is YNFKEQ. This chain's CDR3 is CASTLPQGSGGLNTGELFF. The CDR3, as DNA: TGTGCCAGCACTCTTCCCCAGGGTAGCGGGGGGTTGAACACCGGGGAGCTGTTTTTT.

J is TRBJ1-5 and V is TRBV27, with D unresolved. This CDR3 has 13 residues. Trimming removed 6 bases from V and 4 bases from J, with 10 bases in between. The germline gives CDR1 MNHEY, CDR2 SMNVEV (reference sequence). This CDR3 reads CASSSDINQPQHF. The CDR3, as DNA: TGTGCCAGCAGCTCAGACATTAATCAGCCCCAGCATTTT.

The chain has TRBV11-2 and TRBJ2-3; TRBD2 agrees at 8 bases. This CDR3 has 12 residues. Germline CDR1 is SGHAT and CDR2 is FQNNGV. V trimming: 1 base; J trimming: 15 bases; junction bases outside the gene matches: 6. The CDR3 region is CASSLAGGVCYF. The DNA for the CDR3 is TGTGCCAGCAGCTTAGCGGGGGGGGTTTGTTATTTT.

The CDR3 DNA follows: TGTGCCACCAATCAAGAGACCCAGTACTTC. This sequence encodes CATNQETQYF. The gene calls are TRBV25-1 and TRBJ2-5; D unclear. V lost 10 bases, J lost 2 bases, and 5 bases lay in between. Germline lookup yields CDR1 MGHDK and CDR2 SYGVNS. This CDR3 region has 10 residues.

The chain carries TRBV28 and TRBJ2-5; D not certain. The CDR3 is made up of 13 amino acids. CDR1 and CDR2 from the germline V gene are MDHEN and SYDVKM. V gave up 5 bases and J gave up 6 bases, with 13 bases separating them. The CDR3 protein is CASSPTGWKTQYF. The CDR3 DNA follows: TGTGCCAGCAGTCCGACTGGCTGGAAGACCCAGTACTTC.

The chain employs TRBV29-1 and TRBJ1-2, with D unclear. The CDR3 totals 12 residues. V gave up 7 bases and J gave up 4 bases, with 13 bases separating them. Germline assignment: CDR1 SQVTM and CDR2 ANQGSEA. The CDR3 sequence is CSGQTESYGYTF. Written as DNA, the CDR3 is TGCAGCGGCCAGACGGAGAGCTATGGCTACACCTTC.

This clone was seen more than once but under ten times. The V call is TRBV7-2, the J call TRBJ1-4, with 9 bases matching TRBD1. The CDR3 totals 15 residues. The V gene end was trimmed by 5 bases and the J gene end by 7 bases; junction bases not matched to a gene: 8. Per germline, CDR1 SGHTA and CDR2 FQGNSA. CDR3 loop: CASSPRQGEGEKLFF. The CDR3 nucleotides read TGTGCCAGCAGCCCGAGACAGGGGGAGGGTGAAAAACTGTTTTTT.

The chain combines TRBV12-3 or TRBV12-4 with TRBJ1-5, with D maybe TRBD1 (6 bases). The CDR3 runs to 13 residues. With 9 bases removed from V and 3 bases from J, the gap between germline ends came to 12 bases. The chain's CDR3 is CASSGQPNQPQHF. DNA of the CDR3: TGTGCCAGTTCCGGACAGCCCAATCAGCCCCAGCATTTT.

The CDR3 bases are TGTGCCAGCAGCCCAATGGGAGGACGGCTATCGGCTTTCTTT. The encoded protein is CASSPMGGRLSAFF. V is TRBV9 and J is TRBJ1-1; D gene unclear. The CDR3 loop spans 14 amino acids. With 4 bases removed from V and 11 bases from J, the gap between germline ends came to 21 bases. The V gene's germline CDR1 is SGDLS and CDR2 YYNGEE.

The chain links TRBV4-1 to TRBJ2-2, with 10 nucleotides matching TRBD2. J lost 5 bases, V lost 6 bases, and 6 bases had no gene match. Per germline, CDR1 MGHRA and CDR2 YSYEKL. The CDR3 sequence is 15 residues long. The chain's CDR3 is CASREAGGLTGELFF. CDR3 DNA sequence: TGCGCCAGCAGGGAAGCGGGGGGGCTTACCGGGGAGCTGTTTTTT.

The chain combines TRBV19 with TRBJ2-3, with TRBD2 as a possible D gene (6 bases). V was cut by 8 bases and J by 0 bases, with 12 bases left in between. The CDR3 spans 14 residues. Germline V gene lookup returns CDR1 LNHDA and CDR2 SQIVND (reference sequence). CDR3 bases: TGTGCCAGTTCTCAGGGACTCAGCACAGATACGCAGTATTTT. Its translation: CASSQGLSTDTQYF.

This clone was detected only a few times. CDR3 sequence reads: CASSLPGLAVTDTQYF. For the CDR3, the DNA is TGCGCCAGCAGCCTCCCGGGACTAGCGGTGACAGATACGCAGTATTTT. J is TRBJ2-3 and V is TRBV4-1; 11 bases are a match to TRBD2. The CDR3 length is 16 residues. The germline V gene encodes CDR1 MGHRA and CDR2 YSYEKL. J lost 3 bases, V lost 4 bases, and 6 bases had no gene match.

This chain's CDR3 is CASSLDWRGGTGELFF. The CDR3, as DNA: TGCGCCAGCAGCTTGGATTGGAGGGGGGGCACCGGGGAGCTGTTTTTT. The V gene is TRBV5-1, the J gene TRBJ2-2, with a possible D match to TRBD2 (7 bases). The CDR3 runs 16 residues. Germline CDR1 is SGHRS and CDR2 is YFSETQ. V was pared by 0 bases and J by 4 bases, with 13 bases between. The full variable domain, completed using reference TRBV5-1 and TRBJ2-2, is KAGVTQTPRYLIKTRGQQVTLSCSPISGHRSVSWYQQTPGQGLQFLFEYFSETQRNKGNFPGRFSGRQFSNSRSEMNVSTLELGDSALYLCASSLDWRGGTGELFFGEGSRLTVL.

This clone has more than one count but fewer than ten. The chain recombines TRBV10-3 with TRBJ1-2; 7 bases map to TRBD1. The CDR3 is 15 amino acids. CDR1 and CDR2 (germline): ENHRY, SYGVKD. V shed 11 bases and J 4 bases; nucleotides not matched to a gene: 16. The CDR3: CASGAGGSMFYGYTF. DNA of the CDR3: TGTGCCTCCGGCGCAGGGGGAAGTATGTTCTATGGCTACACCTTC.

The CDR3 DNA sequence: TGTGCCAGCTCATATGACAGGGCGAAGGGGACTGAAGCTTTCTTT. Its translation: CASSYDRAKGTEAFF. The rearrangement joins TRBV18 to TRBJ1-1; 7 nucleotides match TRBD1. The V gene's germline CDR1 is KGHSH and CDR2 LQKENI. There are 15 residues in the CDR3. The V gene end was trimmed by 5 bases and the J gene end by 5 bases; junction bases not matched to a gene: 11. Variable domain in full (rest from reference TRBV18 and TRBJ1-1): NAGVMQNPRHLVRRRGQEARLRCSPMKGHSHVYWYRQLPEEGLKFMVYLQKENIIDESGMPKERFSAEFPKEGPSILRIQQVVRGDSAAYFCASSYDRAKGTEAFFGQGTRLTVV.

The chain has TRBV4-1 and TRBJ2-1; TRBD2 aligns across 11 bases. CDR3 length: 18 residues. With 1 base clipped from V and 4 bases from J, the junction kept 9 bases outside the gene matches. Germline V CDR1 and CDR2: MGHRA, YSYEKL. The CDR3, as DNA: TGCGCCAGCAGCCAAGGGATTAGCGGGGGGGCCCGTTACAATGAGCAGTTCTTC. This translates into CASSQGISGGARYNEQFF.

The rearrangement links TRBV6-5 to TRBJ1-1; TRBD1 agrees at 8 bases. Trimming took 6 bases from V and 7 from J; bases not matched to a gene: 7. The CDR3 spans 13 residues. Germline CDR1 and CDR2: MNHEY and SVGAGI. CDR3 loop: CASSLKQGDEAFF. The CDR3 DNA is TGTGCCAGCAGCCTAAAACAGGGGGATGAAGCTTTCTTT.

V and J are TRBV11-3 and TRBJ2-3; 11 bases are a match to TRBD2. With 2 bases clipped from V and 1 base from J, the junction kept 2 bases outside the gene matches. Germline V gene data show CDR1 as SGHNT and CDR2 as YENEEA. The CDR3 length is 16 residues. CDR3 sequence: CASSLRLAGRTDTQYF. The CDR3 nucleotides are TGTGCCAGCAGCTTAAGACTAGCGGGGCGCACAGATACGCAGTATTTT.